This TCR beta chain was identified during a study of cytotoxic CD8 clonotypes in ibrutinib-treated CLL. Assay: immunoSEQ multiplex PCR; the TCRdb copy retains only in-frame clones and omits some. The table shows 55,000 to 80,000 clones, with 57% occurring only once. Trimming cost V 4 bases and J 5 bases; bases outside gene matches: 1. The CDR3 loop spans 11 amino acids. Germline V gives CDR1 DFQATT, CDR2 SNEGSKA (reference sequence). This rearrangement joins TRBV20-1 to TRBJ1-1; 7 bases agree with TRBD1. Sample: PBMCs, taken after 12 months of ibrutinib treatment. The receptor comes from a human donor with chronic lymphocytic leukemia. The CDR3, as DNA: TGCAGTGCTACAGGGGGAACTGAAGCTTTCTTT. It codes for CSATGGTEAFF.